The 32 T cell receptor beta chains below come from one sample, sequenced in a study of cytomegalovirus exposure and HLA in healthy donors. In the PCR, 60 Vbeta and 13 Jbeta primers were used. Profiled with immunoSEQ multiplex PCR; TCRdb holds only in-frame clones, not every one. The profile covers just over 150,000 clones, with roughly 80% appearing a single time and roughly 6.2% taken by the ten largest. Sequencing input: PBMCs. The receptors originated from a male donor in good health and CMV-seropositive.

The chain's CDR3 is CASSWGINSYEQYF. The CDR3 bases are TGTGCCAGCTCCTGGGGCATCAACTCCTACGAGCAGTACTTC. V gene TRBV27 combines with J gene TRBJ2-7; TRBD1 might be the D (5 bases). This CDR3 region has 14 residues. The germline V gene has CDR1 MNHEY and CDR2 SMNVEV (reference sequence). Between the trimmed V and J ends, which lost 8 bases and 0 bases, there was a span of 14 bases.

The chain joins TRBV6-5 to TRBJ2-1; TRBD2 aligns across 9 bases. Germline trimming cut 5 bases from V and 8 bases from J; bases unmatched to any gene: 7. Per the germline V gene, CDR1 is MNHEY and CDR2 is SVGAGI. The CDR3 is 14 residues long. The DNA for the CDR3 is TGTGCCAGCAGTGGGGCGGGAGGGCGCTATGAGCAGTTCTTC. Protein product: CASSGAGGRYEQFF.

This chain links TRBV10-1 with TRBJ2-4; maybe TRBD1 (6 bases). The CDR3 has 17 residues. CDR1 and CDR2 (germline): WNHNN, SYGVQD (reference sequence). Deletions cut 9 bases from V and 10 bases from J, with 31 bases between. In DNA, the CDR3 is TGCGCCAGGAAAAGGGGGACCAACGAAAGTTATAATGGAATTCAGTACTTC. It is translated as CARKRGTNESYNGIQYF.

The chain recombines TRBV7-9 with TRBJ2-5, with D possibly TRBD2 on 5 matching bases. This CDR3 comprises 15 residues. V shed 0 bases and J shed 2 bases, with 10 bases lying between them. Germline loops: CDR1 SEHNR, CDR2 FQNEAQ (reference sequence). The CDR3, as DNA: TGTGCCAGCAGCTTAGCACGGACGGGACAAGAGACCCAGTACTTC. It translates to CASSLARTGQETQYF.

The rearrangement joins TRBV13 to TRBJ2-1; the match to TRBD2 covers 14 bases. The germline V gene has CDR1 PRHDT and CDR2 FYEKMQ (reference sequence). The trim removed 3 bases at V and 9 bases at J, leaving 4 bases unmatched. This CDR3 has 15 amino acids. DNA for the CDR3: TGTGCCAGCAGCTTGGGACTAGCGGGAGAATCTGAGCAGTTCTTC. Its translation: CASSLGLAGESEQFF.

V and J are TRBV11-3 and TRBJ2-1; D unclear. This CDR3 region has 12 residues. Germline lookup yields CDR1 SGHNT and CDR2 YENEEA. V lost 5 bases, J lost 8 bases, and 10 bases lay in between. CDR3 nucleotides: TGTGCCAGCAGCCCCGGGTCGGATGAGCAGTTCTTC. Protein: CASSPGSDEQFF.

The J gene is TRBJ2-7, the V gene TRBV19, with 7 bases matching TRBD1. The germline CDR1 and CDR2 sequences are LNHDA and SQIVND (reference sequence). The ends lost 5 bases at V and 3 bases at J; junction bases unmatched: 4. This CDR3 is built from 13 residues. The CDR3 spells CASSWDRNYEQYF. The CDR3, as DNA: TGTGCCAGTAGTTGGGACAGAAACTACGAGCAGTACTTC.

This clone was detected only once. The chain links TRBV6-1 to TRBJ2-7, with D perhaps TRBD2 (6 bases). The CDR3 runs 11 residues. V was cut by 11 bases and J by 3 bases, with 11 bases left in between. In germline, CDR1 is MNHNS, CDR2 SASEGT. The CDR3 loop reads CAGRQGYEQYF. The CDR3 bases are TGTGCCGGGAGGCAGGGCTACGAGCAGTACTTC.

The chain has TRBV7-8 and TRBJ1-1; no reliable D call. This CDR3 has 11 residues. Germline V CDR1 and CDR2: SGHVS, FQNEAQ. The V gene lost 5 bases and the J gene lost 4 bases, with 5 bases spanning the gap. The CDR3 DNA reads TGTGCCAGCAGCCTCGGCACTGAAGCTTTCTTT. Protein sequence: CASSLGTEAFF.

The rearrangement uses TRBV29-1 and TRBJ2-7; possible D gene TRBD1, 5 bases. The CDR3 length is 13 residues. Germline lookup yields CDR1 SQVTM and CDR2 ANQGSEA. V was cut by 1 base and J by 7 bases, with 14 bases left in between. The CDR3 loop reads CSVEANWGVEQYF. The CDR3 coding sequence is TGCAGCGTTGAAGCAAATTGGGGCGTTGAGCAGTACTTC.

The chain couples TRBV11-2 to TRBJ2-1; possible D gene TRBD1, 5 bases. V shed 5 bases and J shed 6 bases, with 11 bases lying between them. The length of the CDR3 is 13 residues. The germline gives CDR1 SGHAT, CDR2 FQNNGV. In DNA, the CDR3 is TGTGCCAGCAGCCCGCTGACAGTCAATGAGCAGTTCTTC. The encoded protein is CASSPLTVNEQFF.

V and J are TRBV7-3 and TRBJ2-1; 14 bases agree with TRBD2. In germline, CDR1 is SGHTA, CDR2 FQGTGA. The CDR3 is 18 residues long. V lost 4 bases, J lost 5 bases, and 10 bases stayed unmatched. CDR3 nucleotide sequence: TGTGCCAGCAGCTCCCTCGGACTAGCGGGAGGTTCGGACAATGAGCAGTTCTTC. Protein sequence: CASSSLGLAGGSDNEQFF.

The chain carries TRBV6-5 and TRBJ2-3; possible D gene TRBD2, 5 bases. Germline V gives CDR1 MNHEY, CDR2 SVGAGI. Trimming pared 2 bases from V and 1 base from J, leaving 10 bases between. CDR3 size: 15 residues. CDR3 bases: TGTGCCAGCAGTTACGAGGGTTTTGGCACAGATACGCAGTATTTT. It translates to CASSYEGFGTDTQYF.

The chain is built from TRBV10-3 and TRBJ1-2; weak D call: TRBD1 (5 bases). Per germline, CDR1 ENHRY and CDR2 SYGVKD. Between the trimmed V and J ends, which lost 0 bases and 4 bases, there was a span of 15 bases. This CDR3 comprises 16 residues. The CDR3, as DNA: TGTGCCATCAGTGAGTCGGGGCAGGCCGTACCCTATGGCTACACCTTC. Amino acid sequence: CAISESGQAVPYGYTF.

J is TRBJ1-1 and V is TRBV5-6, with D possibly TRBD1 on 6 matching bases. CDR3 length: 14 residues. The germline gives CDR1 SGHDT, CDR2 YYEEEE. V was shortened by 3 bases and J by 5 bases, with 14 bases between the two germline ends. CDR3 DNA: TGTGCCAGCAGCTCCACAGGGTTGGGGACTGAAGCTTTCTTT. It yields the protein CASSSTGLGTEAFF.

In the case of this clone: Within the sample, other DNA sequences also encode this same CDR3. This sequence joins TRBV6-6 and TRBJ2-1; D gene ambiguous. Looked up from germline, CDR1 is MNHNY and CDR2 is SVGAGI (reference sequence). This CDR3 comprises 12 residues. V was trimmed by 11 bases and J by 0 bases, leaving 8 bases between them. The CDR3 nucleotides are TGTGCCGTGGTGAGCTCCTACAATGAGCAGTTCTTC. Translating it yields CAVVSSYNEQFF.

The chain is built from TRBV20-1 and TRBJ2-7; TRBD2 might be the D (5 bases). In germline, CDR1 is DFQATT, CDR2 SNEGSKA (reference sequence). The CDR3 consists of 11 residues. Trimming left V 3 bases short and J 6 bases short, with 9 bases between. CDR3 sequence: CSARRGGEQYF. CDR3 sequence (DNA): TGCAGTGCTAGGCGTGGAGGCGAGCAGTACTTC.

The chain is built from TRBV4-1 and TRBJ1-3; unclear D gene. The ends were cut back, 0 bases at V and 1 base at J, with 10 bases in the middle. In germline, CDR1 is MGHRA, CDR2 YSYEKL. The CDR3 has 16 amino acids. The CDR3 spells CASSQDRLVSGNTIYF. In nucleotides, the CDR3 is TGCGCCAGCAGCCAAGATCGACTAGTGTCTGGAAACACCATATATTTT.

The CDR3: CASSVDAGGVADTQYF. In DNA form, the CDR3 reads TGTGCCAGCAGCGTAGACGCGGGAGGTGTCGCAGATACGCAGTATTTT. This chain links TRBV9 with TRBJ2-3, with TRBD2 identical over 8 bases. V was pared by 0 bases and J by 4 bases, with 7 bases of the junction left unmatched. Germline V gene lookup returns CDR1 SGDLS and CDR2 YYNGEE. This CDR3 contains 16 residues. The whole variable domain, remainder taken from reference TRBV9 and TRBJ2-3, is DSGVTQTPKHLITATGQRVTLRCSPRSGDLSVYWYQQSLDQGLQFLIQYYNGEERAKGNILERFSAQQFPDLHSELNLSSLELGDSALYFCASSVDAGGVADTQYFGPGTRLTVL.

As DNA, the CDR3 is TGTGCCAGCAGCAATCAGGGGAACACTGAAGCTTTCTTT. This translates into CASSNQGNTEAFF. V gene TRBV7-9 combines with J gene TRBJ1-1; weak D call: TRBD1 (5 bases). CDR3 length: 13 amino acids. Germline assignment: CDR1 SEHNR and CDR2 FQNEAQ (reference sequence). V gave up 5 bases and J gave up 1 base, with 8 bases separating them.

This clone has a handful of counts. The J gene is TRBJ2-2, the V gene TRBV6-1; TRBD2 matches 13 bases. The CDR3 totals 17 residues. From germline, CDR1 is MNHNS and CDR2 SASEGT. With 2 bases clipped from V and 3 bases from J, the junction kept 3 bases outside the gene matches. The CDR3 region is CASSEFGLAGDTGELFF. CDR3 DNA: TGTGCCAGCAGTGAATTCGGACTAGCGGGGGACACCGGGGAGCTGTTTTTT.

V and J are TRBV5-1 and TRBJ1-4; D might be TRBD1 (6 bases). Germline V gene data show CDR1 as SGHRS and CDR2 as YFSETQ. This CDR3 spans 14 amino acids. V was pared by 2 bases and J by 8 bases, with 13 bases between. CDR3 protein: CASSFEGVMEKLFF. In DNA form, the CDR3 reads TGCGCCAGCAGCTTCGAGGGGGTTATGGAAAAACTGTTTTTT.

The chain has TRBV6-5 and TRBJ2-3; 8 bases line up with TRBD2. CDR3 size: 15 residues. V shed 10 bases and J 5 bases; nucleotides not matched to a gene: 14. Germline lookup yields CDR1 MNHEY and CDR2 SVGAGI. This chain's CDR3 is CATLGAAGVKDTQYF. In DNA form, the CDR3 reads TGTGCCACGCTCGGGGCAGCGGGAGTAAAAGATACGCAGTATTTT.

The chain employs TRBV7-9 and TRBJ2-5; 7 bases map to TRBD1. J was trimmed by 2 bases and V by 3 bases; bases with no gene match: 9. This CDR3 has 16 amino acids. CDR1 SEHNR and CDR2 FQNEAQ come from the germline V gene (reference sequence). CDR3 protein: CASSFAQTGDQETQYF. The CDR3 nucleotides are TGTGCCAGCAGCTTTGCGCAAACAGGGGATCAAGAGACCCAGTACTTC.

The V gene is TRBV7-3, the J gene TRBJ2-2, with a tentative D call TRBD2 (9 bases). The CDR3 is 19 residues long. Trimming stripped 5 bases from V and 4 bases from J, with 26 bases between. Germline V lookup: CDR1 SGHTA, CDR2 FQGTGA. The CDR3 nucleotides are TGTGCCAGCAGCCCCCGTTCCCCTAGCGGGACAGGCGGCACCGGGGAGCTGTTTTTT. Translating gives CASSPRSPSGTGGTGELFF.

The V gene is TRBV7-2, the J gene TRBJ1-3; 10 nucleotides match TRBD1. Germline loops: CDR1 SGHTA, CDR2 FQGNSA. After removal of 0 bases from V and 4 bases from J, the junction contained 3 bases not matched to a gene. There are 16 residues in the CDR3. CDR3 coding DNA: TGTGCCAGCAGCTTAGCCGGACAGGGGGGAGGAAACACCATATATTTT. It is translated as CASSLAGQGGGNTIYF.

The chain has TRBV6-1 and TRBJ1-5, with TRBD1 matching 7 bases. Losses at the gene ends were 5 bases for V and 4 bases for J; bases not matched to a gene: 5. Germline values: CDR1 MNHNS, CDR2 SASEGT. CDR3 length: 14 amino acids. The CDR3 here is CASSPNRGNQPQHF. CDR3 coding DNA: TGTGCCAGCAGTCCCAACAGGGGTAATCAGCCCCAGCATTTT.

This chain joins TRBV5-4 and TRBJ2-5; 7 nucleotides align to TRBD1. Per the germline V gene, CDR1 is SGHNT and CDR2 is YYREEE (reference sequence). The CDR3 is 15 amino acids. J lost 5 bases, V lost 0 bases, and 7 bases had no gene match. As DNA, the CDR3 is TGTGCCAGCAGCTTGGTAGGGGGCTACGGGGAGACCCAGTACTTC. The encoded protein is CASSLVGGYGETQYF.

This clone has a single count. V is TRBV2 and J is TRBJ2-2; 10 bases line up with TRBD2. This CDR3 has 15 amino acids. Germline lookup yields CDR1 SNHLY and CDR2 FYNNEI. V was clipped by 7 bases and J by 5 bases; unmatched bases: 7. CDR3 DNA sequence: TGTGCCAGCAACAGCGGGAGGGGCGAAACCGGGGAGCTGTTTTTT. The encoded protein is CASNSGRGETGELFF.

This chain links TRBV5-1 with TRBJ1-4, with D unclear. Germline V CDR1 and CDR2: SGHRS, YFSETQ. The CDR3 sequence is 16 residues long. Deletions cut 1 base from V and 5 bases from J, with 15 bases between. CDR3 protein: CASSLSRSGWNEKLFF. The CDR3 DNA sequence: TGCGCCAGCAGCTTGAGCCGCTCCGGGTGGAATGAAAAACTGTTTTTT.

This chain connects TRBV6-1 to TRBJ1-5; D may be TRBD1 (6 bases). CDR3 length: 13 residues. The germline CDR1 and CDR2 sequences are MNHNS and SASEGT. V shed 10 bases and J shed 7 bases, with 17 bases lying between them. The CDR3 region is CAILRGKRQPQHF. The CDR3 DNA is TGTGCCATCCTAAGGGGGAAACGGCAGCCCCAGCATTTT.

This chain joins TRBV19 and TRBJ1-5; weak D call: TRBD1 (5 bases). The CDR3 spans 16 residues. Germline CDR1 and CDR2: LNHDA and SQIVND (reference sequence). The V end was cut by 3 bases, the J end by 0 bases, with 12 bases between. As DNA, the CDR3 is TGTGCCAGTAGTATGCCCGGGGGAACTAGCAATCAGCCCCAGCATTTT. Translating gives CASSMPGGTSNQPQHF.